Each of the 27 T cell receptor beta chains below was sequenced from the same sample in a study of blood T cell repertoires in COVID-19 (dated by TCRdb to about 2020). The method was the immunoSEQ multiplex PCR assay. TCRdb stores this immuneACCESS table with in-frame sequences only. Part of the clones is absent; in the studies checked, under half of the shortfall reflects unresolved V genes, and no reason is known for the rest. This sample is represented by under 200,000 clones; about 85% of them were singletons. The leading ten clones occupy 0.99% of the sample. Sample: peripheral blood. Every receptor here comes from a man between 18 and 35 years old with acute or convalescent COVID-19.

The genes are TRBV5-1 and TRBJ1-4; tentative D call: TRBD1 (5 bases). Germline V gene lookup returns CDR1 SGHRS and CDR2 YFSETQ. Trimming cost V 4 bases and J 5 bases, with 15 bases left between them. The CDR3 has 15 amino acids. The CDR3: CASSPGQSRNEKLFF. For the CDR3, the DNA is TGCGCCAGCAGCCCCGGACAATCAAGGAATGAAAAACTGTTTTTT.

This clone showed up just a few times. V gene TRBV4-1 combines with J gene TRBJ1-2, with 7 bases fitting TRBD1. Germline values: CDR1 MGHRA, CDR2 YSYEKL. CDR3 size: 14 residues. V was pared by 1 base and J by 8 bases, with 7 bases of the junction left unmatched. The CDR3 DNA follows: TGCGCCAGCAGCCAAGCACAGGGGATGGACGGCTACACCTTC. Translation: CASSQAQGMDGYTF.

This chain's CDR3 is CATSERQGASTDTQYF. Written as DNA, the CDR3 is TGTGCCACCAGTGAACGACAGGGGGCAAGCACAGATACGCAGTATTTT. This chain joins TRBV24-1 and TRBJ2-3; TRBD1 agrees at 10 bases. J lost 0 bases, V lost 4 bases, and 3 bases had no gene match. CDR1 is KGHDR and CDR2 is SFDVKD in the germline V gene. The CDR3 has 16 amino acids.

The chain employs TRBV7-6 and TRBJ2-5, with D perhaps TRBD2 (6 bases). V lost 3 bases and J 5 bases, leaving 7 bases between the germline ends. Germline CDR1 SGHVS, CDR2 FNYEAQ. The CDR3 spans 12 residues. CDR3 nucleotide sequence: TGTGCCAGCAGCTTCCGGGGGGAGACCCAGTACTTC. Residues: CASSFRGETQYF.

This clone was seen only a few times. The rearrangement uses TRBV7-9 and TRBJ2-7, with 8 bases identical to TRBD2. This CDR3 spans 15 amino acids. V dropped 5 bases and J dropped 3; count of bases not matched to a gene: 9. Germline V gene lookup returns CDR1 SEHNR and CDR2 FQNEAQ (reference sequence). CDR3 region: CASSQRAGVIYEQYF. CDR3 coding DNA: TGTGCCAGCAGCCAACGAGCGGGGGTGATCTACGAGCAGTACTTC.

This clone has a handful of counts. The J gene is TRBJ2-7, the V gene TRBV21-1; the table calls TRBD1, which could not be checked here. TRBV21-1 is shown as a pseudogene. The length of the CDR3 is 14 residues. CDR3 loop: CASSCRTGGYEQYV. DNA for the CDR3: TGTGCCAGCAGCTGTCGGACAGGCGGCTACGAGCAGTACGTC.

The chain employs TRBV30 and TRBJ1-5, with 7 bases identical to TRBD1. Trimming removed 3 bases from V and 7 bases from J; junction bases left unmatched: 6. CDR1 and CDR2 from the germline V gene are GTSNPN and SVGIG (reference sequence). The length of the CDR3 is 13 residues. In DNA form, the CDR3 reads TGTGCCTGGAGCCTTCAGGGGGGCCAGCCCCAGCATTTT. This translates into CAWSLQGGQPQHF.

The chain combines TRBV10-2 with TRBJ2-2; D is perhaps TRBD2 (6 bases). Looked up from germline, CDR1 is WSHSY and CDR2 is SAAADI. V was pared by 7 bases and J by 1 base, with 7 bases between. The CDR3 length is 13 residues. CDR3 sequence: CASMGGNTGELFF. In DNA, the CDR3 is TGCGCCAGCATGGGGGGGAACACCGGGGAGCTGTTTTTT.

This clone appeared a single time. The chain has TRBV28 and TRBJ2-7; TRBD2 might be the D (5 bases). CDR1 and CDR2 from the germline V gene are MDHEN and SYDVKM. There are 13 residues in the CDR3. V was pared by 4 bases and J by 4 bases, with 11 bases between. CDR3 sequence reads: CASSSPGSYEQYV. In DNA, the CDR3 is TGTGCCAGCAGTTCGCCGGGGTCTTACGAGCAGTACGTC.

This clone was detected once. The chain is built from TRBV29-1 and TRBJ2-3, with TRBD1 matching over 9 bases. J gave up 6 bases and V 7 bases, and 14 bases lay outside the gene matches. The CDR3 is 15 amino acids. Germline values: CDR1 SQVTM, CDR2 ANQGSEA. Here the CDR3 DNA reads TGCAGCGCCTCATCAACAGGGGGCGCAGGGGATACGCAGTATTTT. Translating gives CSASSTGGAGDTQYF.

CDR3 loop: CASSQDGGSYNEQFF. CDR3 DNA: TGTGCCAGCAGCCAAGACGGGGGCTCCTACAATGAGCAGTTCTTC. The chain couples TRBV3-1 (or the pseudogene TRBV3-2) to TRBJ2-1; weak D call: TRBD2 (6 bases). CDR1 and CDR2 (germline): LGHDT, YNNKEL (reference sequence). This CDR3 comprises 15 residues. The V and J ends lost 0 bases and 0 bases respectively, with 6 bases between them.

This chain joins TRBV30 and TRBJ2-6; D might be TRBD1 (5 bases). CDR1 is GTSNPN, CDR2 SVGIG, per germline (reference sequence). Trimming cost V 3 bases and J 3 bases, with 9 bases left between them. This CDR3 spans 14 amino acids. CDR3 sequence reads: CAWRVRGGANVLTF. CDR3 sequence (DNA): TGTGCCTGGAGGGTAAGGGGTGGGGCCAACGTCCTGACTTTC.

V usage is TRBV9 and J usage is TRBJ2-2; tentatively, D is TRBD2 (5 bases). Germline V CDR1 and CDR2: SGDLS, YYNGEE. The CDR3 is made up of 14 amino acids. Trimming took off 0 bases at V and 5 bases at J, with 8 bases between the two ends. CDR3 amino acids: CASSVGGETGELFF. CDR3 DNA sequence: TGTGCCAGCAGCGTAGGGGGAGAAACCGGGGAGCTGTTTTTT.

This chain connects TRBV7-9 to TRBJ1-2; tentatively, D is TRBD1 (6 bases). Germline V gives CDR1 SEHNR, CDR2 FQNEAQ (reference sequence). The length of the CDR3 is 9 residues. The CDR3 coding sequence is TGTGGGGCAGGGGCTGGCTACACCTTC. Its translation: CGAGAGYTF.

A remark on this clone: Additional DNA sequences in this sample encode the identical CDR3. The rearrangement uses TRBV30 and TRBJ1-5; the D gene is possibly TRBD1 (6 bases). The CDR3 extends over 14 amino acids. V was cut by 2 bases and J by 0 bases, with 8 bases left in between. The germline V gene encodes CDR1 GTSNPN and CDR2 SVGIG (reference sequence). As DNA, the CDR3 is TGTGCCTGGAGTACAGGGATTAGCAATCAGCCCCAGCATTTT. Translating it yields CAWSTGISNQPQHF.

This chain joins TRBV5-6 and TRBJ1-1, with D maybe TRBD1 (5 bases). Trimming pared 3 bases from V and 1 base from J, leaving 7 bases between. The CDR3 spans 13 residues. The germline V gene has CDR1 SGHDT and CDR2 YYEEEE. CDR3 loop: CASSSTGNTEAFF. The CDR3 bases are TGTGCCAGCAGCTCAACAGGGAACACTGAAGCTTTCTTT.

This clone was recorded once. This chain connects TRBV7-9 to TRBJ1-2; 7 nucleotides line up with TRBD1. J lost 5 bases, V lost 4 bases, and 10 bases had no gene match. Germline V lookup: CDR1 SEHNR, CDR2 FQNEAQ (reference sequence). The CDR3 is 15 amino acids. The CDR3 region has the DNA TGTGCCAGCAGCTGGAACAGGGGCCGTTCGTATGGCTACACCTTC. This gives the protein CASSWNRGRSYGYTF.

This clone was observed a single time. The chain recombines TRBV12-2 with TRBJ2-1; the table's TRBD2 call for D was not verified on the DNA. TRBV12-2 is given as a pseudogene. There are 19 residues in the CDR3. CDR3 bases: TGTGCAAGTCGCTTAGTACTAGCGGGGGGCCTGAGCTCCTACAATGAGCAGTTCTTC. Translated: CASRLVLAGGLSSYNEQFF.

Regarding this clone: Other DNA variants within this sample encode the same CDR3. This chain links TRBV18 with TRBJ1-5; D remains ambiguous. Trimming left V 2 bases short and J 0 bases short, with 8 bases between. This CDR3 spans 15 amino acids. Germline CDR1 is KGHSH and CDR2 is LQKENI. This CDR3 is CASSPGGNSNQPQHF. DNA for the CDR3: TGTGCCAGCTCACCAGGAGGGAATAGCAATCAGCCCCAGCATTTT.

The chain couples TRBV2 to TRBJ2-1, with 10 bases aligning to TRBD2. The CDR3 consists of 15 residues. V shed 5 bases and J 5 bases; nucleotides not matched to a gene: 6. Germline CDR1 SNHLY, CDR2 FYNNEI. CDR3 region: CASSPKSGGDNEQFF. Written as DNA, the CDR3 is TGTGCCAGCAGTCCCAAGAGCGGGGGGGACAATGAGCAGTTCTTC.

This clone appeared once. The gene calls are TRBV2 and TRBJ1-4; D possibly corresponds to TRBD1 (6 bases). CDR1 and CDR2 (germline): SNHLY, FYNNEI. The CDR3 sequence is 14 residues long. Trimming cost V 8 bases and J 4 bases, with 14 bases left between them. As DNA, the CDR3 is TGTGCCAGCGTCGAAGGGGGATATAATGAAAAACTGTTTTTT. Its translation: CASVEGGYNEKLFF.

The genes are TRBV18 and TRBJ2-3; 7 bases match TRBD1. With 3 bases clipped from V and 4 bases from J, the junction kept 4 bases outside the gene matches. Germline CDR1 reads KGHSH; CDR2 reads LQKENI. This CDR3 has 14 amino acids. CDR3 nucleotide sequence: TGTGCCAGCTCACCCGGGACAGCCGCAGATACGCAGTATTTT. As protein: CASSPGTAADTQYF.

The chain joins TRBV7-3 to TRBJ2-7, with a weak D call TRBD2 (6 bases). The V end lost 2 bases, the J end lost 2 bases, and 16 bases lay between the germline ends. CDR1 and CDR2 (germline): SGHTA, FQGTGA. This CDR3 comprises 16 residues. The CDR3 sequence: CASSLEGWDFAYEQYF. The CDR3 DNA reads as TGTGCCAGCAGCTTAGAGGGTTGGGACTTCGCCTACGAGCAGTACTTC.

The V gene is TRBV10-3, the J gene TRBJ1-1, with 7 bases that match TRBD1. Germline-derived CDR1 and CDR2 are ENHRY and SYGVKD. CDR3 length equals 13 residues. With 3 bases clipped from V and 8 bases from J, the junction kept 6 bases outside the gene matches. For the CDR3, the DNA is TGTGCCATCAGTGAATTCAGGGGGGAAGAAGCTTTCTTT. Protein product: CAISEFRGEEAFF.

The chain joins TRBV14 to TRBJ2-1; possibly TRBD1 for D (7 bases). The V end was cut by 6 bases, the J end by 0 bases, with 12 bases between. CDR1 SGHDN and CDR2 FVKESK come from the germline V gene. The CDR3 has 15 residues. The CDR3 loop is CASSPRGVSYNEQFF. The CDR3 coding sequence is TGTGCCAGCAGTCCCAGGGGGGTCTCCTACAATGAGCAGTTCTTC.

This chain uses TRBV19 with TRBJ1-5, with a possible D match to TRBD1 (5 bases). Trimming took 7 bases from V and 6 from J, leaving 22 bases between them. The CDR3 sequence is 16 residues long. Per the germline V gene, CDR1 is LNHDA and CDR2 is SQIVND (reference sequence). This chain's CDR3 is CASIGNRRDPSQPQHF. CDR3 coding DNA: TGTGCCAGTATAGGCAACAGGAGGGACCCCAGTCAGCCCCAGCATTTT.

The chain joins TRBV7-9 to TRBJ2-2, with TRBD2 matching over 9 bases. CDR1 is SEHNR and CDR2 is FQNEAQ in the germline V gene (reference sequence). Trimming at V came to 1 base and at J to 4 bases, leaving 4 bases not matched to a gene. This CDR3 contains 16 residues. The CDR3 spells CASSLVAGEVTGELFF. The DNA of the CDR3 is TGTGCCAGCAGCTTAGTAGCGGGGGAAGTCACCGGGGAGCTGTTTTTT.